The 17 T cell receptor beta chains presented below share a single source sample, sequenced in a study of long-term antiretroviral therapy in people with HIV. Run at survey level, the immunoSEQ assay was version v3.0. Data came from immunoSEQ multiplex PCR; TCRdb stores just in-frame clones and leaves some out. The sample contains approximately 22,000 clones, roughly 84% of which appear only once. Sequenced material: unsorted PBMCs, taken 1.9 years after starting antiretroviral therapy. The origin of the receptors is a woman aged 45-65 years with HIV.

CDR3 sequence reads: CASSYPRGESNEAFF. For the CDR3, the DNA is TGTGCCAGCAGTTACCCCAGGGGGGAAAGTAATGAAGCTTTCTTT. The J gene is TRBJ1-1, the V gene TRBV6-5; 7 bases line up with TRBD1. The CDR3 has 15 amino acids. Trimming removed 2 bases from V and 7 bases from J; junction bases left unmatched: 10. Germline values: CDR1 MNHEY, CDR2 SVGAGI.

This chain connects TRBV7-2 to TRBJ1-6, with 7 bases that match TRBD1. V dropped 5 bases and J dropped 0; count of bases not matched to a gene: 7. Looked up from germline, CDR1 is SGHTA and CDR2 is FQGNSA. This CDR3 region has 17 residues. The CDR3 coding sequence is TGTGCCAGCAGCCCGGGACAGCTCAGCTCCTATAATTCACCCCTCCACTTT. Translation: CASSPGQLSSYNSPLHF.

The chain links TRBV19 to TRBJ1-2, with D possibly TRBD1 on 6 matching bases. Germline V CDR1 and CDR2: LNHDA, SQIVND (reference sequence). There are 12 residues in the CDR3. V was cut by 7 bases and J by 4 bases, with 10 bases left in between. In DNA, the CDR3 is TGTGCCAGTACAGGGGTGAGCTATGGCTACACCTTC. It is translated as CASTGVSYGYTF.

For the CDR3, the DNA is TGTGCCAGCAGCTTAGAAGGATCACCCCTCCACTTT. It translates to CASSLEGSPLHF. The chain combines TRBV7-8 with TRBJ1-6; D remains unclear. Trimming took 1 base from V and 10 from J, leaving 5 bases between them. Looked up from germline, CDR1 is SGHVS and CDR2 is FQNEAQ. The length of the CDR3 is 12 residues.

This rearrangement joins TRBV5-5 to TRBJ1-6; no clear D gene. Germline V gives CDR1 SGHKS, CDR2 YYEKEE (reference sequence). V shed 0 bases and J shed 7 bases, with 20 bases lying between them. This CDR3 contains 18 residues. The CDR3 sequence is CASSLGLGSSLGNSPLHF. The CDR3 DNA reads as TGTGCCAGCAGCTTGGGTTTAGGGTCGTCTCTGGGGAATTCACCCCTCCACTTT.

DNA for the CDR3: TGTGCCAGTAGTAACAGGGGATTCTACGAGCAGTACTTC. It translates to CASSNRGFYEQYF. This chain connects TRBV19 to TRBJ2-7; 7 positions match TRBD1. V trimming: 4 bases; J trimming: 3 bases; junction bases outside the gene matches: 3. The CDR3 spans 13 residues. The germline V gene encodes CDR1 LNHDA and CDR2 SQIVND (reference sequence).

As DNA, the CDR3 is TGCGCCAGCAGCGCCGTACTAGCGGGGGAGTACAATGAGCAGTTCTTC. Translated, it gives CASSAVLAGEYNEQFF. V gene TRBV5-1 combines with J gene TRBJ2-1; 11 nucleotides match TRBD2. This CDR3 is 16 amino acids long. CDR1 and CDR2 (germline): SGHRS, YFSETQ. The V segment lost 4 bases and the J segment 4 bases; nucleotides outside the gene matches: 7.

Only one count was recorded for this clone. The CDR3 region is CASSLKQGAANEKLFF. The CDR3 nucleotides read TGTGCCAGCAGCCTCAAACAGGGGGCAGCTAATGAAAAACTGTTTTTT. The chain uses TRBV9 and TRBJ1-4, with TRBD1 matching over 9 bases. The length of the CDR3 is 16 residues. V trimming: 4 bases; J trimming: 3 bases; junction bases outside the gene matches: 7. Per germline, CDR1 SGDLS and CDR2 YYNGEE.

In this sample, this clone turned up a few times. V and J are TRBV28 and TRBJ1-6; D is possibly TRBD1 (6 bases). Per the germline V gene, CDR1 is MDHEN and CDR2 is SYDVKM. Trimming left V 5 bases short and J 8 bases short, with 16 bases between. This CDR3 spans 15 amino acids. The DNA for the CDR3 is TGTGCCAGCAGTCCACCAACCGGACAGTATTCACCCCTCCACTTT. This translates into CASSPPTGQYSPLHF.

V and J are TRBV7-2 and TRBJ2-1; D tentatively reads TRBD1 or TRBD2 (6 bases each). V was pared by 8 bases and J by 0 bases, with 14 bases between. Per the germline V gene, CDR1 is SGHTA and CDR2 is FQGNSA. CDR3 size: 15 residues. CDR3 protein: CASDGGPYSYNEQFF. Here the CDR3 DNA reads TGTGCCAGCGACGGGGGCCCTTACTCCTACAATGAGCAGTTCTTC.

The CDR3 is CASSAGGGETQYF. The CDR3 region has the DNA TGTGCCAGCAGCGCGGGTGGTGGGGAGACCCAGTACTTC. The chain links TRBV5-4 to TRBJ2-5; TRBD2 is a possible D gene (5 bases). The V end was cut by 4 bases, the J end by 5 bases, with 12 bases between. CDR1 is SGHNT, CDR2 YYREEE, per germline (reference sequence). The length of the CDR3 is 13 residues.

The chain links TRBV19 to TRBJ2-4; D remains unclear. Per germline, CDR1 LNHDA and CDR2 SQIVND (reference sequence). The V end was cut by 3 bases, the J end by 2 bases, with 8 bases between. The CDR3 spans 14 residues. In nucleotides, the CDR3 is TGTGCCAGTAGTATCGAAGGAACCAAAAACATTCAGTACTTC. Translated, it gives CASSIEGTKNIQYF.

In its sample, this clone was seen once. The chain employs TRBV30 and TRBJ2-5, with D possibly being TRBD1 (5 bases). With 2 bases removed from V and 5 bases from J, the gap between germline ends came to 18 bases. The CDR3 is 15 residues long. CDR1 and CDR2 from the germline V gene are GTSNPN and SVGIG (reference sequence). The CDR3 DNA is TGTGCCTGGAGTCAACTACTGACAGAGGCGGAGACCCAGTACTTC. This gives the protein CAWSQLLTEAETQYF.

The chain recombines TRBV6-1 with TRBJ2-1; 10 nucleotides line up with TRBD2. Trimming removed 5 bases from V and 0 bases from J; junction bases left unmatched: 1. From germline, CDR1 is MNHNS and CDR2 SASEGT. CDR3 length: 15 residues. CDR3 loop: CASSLAGVSYNEQFF. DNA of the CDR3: TGTGCCAGCAGTCTAGCGGGGGTCTCCTACAATGAGCAGTTCTTC.

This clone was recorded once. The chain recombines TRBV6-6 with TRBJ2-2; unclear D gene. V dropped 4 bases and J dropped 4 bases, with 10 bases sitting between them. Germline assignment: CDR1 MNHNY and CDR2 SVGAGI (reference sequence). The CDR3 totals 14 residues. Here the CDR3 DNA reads TGTGCCAGCAGTTCCGCAGTAGTCACCGGGGAGCTGTTTTTT. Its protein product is CASSSAVVTGELFF.

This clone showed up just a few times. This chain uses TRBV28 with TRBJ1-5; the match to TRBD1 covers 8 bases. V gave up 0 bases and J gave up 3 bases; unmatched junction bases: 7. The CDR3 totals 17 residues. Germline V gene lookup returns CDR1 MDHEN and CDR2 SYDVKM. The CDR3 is CASSLWAPTGDNQPQHF. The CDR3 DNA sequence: TGTGCCAGCAGTTTATGGGCCCCGACAGGGGACAATCAGCCCCAGCATTTT.

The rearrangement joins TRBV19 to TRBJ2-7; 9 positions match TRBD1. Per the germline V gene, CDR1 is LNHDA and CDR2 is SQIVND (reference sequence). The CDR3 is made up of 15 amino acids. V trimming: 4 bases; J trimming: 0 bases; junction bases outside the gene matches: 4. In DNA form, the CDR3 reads TGTGCCAGTAGTACCACAGGGGGCGACTCCTACGAGCAGTACTTC. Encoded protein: CASSTTGGDSYEQYF.